The 14 T cell receptor beta chains in this list originate from one sample, sequenced in a study of shared clonotypes between healthy human individuals. Clones were read by immunoSEQ multiplex PCR, and TCRdb kept only the in-frame ones, dropping some. Here the sample spans 500,000 to 650,000 clones, around three quarters being singletons. Sequencing was performed on PBMCs. These receptors were collected from a middle-aged woman in good health. Some clones in this sample may be carry-over from other donors' samples.

This chain links TRBV11-1 with TRBJ2-5, with TRBD1 matching 8 bases. The CDR3 is 18 residues long. V dropped 3 bases and J dropped 1; count of bases not matched to a gene: 13. Germline V gives CDR1 SGHAT, CDR2 FQDESV (reference sequence). The DNA for the CDR3 is TGTGCCAGCAGCTTCAGGGTCCGGGACAGGCAAATCCAAGAGACCCAGTACTTC. The encoded protein is CASSFRVRDRQIQETQYF.

The V and J genes are TRBV5-1 and TRBJ2-1, with a weak D call TRBD2 (5 bases). The CDR3 sequence is 15 residues long. V lost 7 bases, J lost 5 bases, and 19 bases lay in between. Looked up from germline, CDR1 is SGHRS and CDR2 is YFSETQ. The CDR3, as DNA: TGCGCCAGCTTCGTCGTGGCGGGTACTAACAATGAGCAGTTCTTC. This gives the protein CASFVVAGTNNEQFF.

The V gene is TRBV6-4, the J gene TRBJ2-6, with D possibly matching TRBD2 (6 bases). The V end was cut by 6 bases, the J end by 2 bases, with 11 bases between. CDR3 size: 15 residues. Germline CDR1 MRHNA, CDR2 SNTAGT. The CDR3 nucleotides read TGTGCCAGCAGCCCCCGGGAGACTGGGGCCAACGTCCTGACTTTC. Translated: CASSPRETGANVLTF.

The CDR3 sequence is CASRGWGWQQYF. The DNA for the CDR3 is TGTGCCAGCAGGGGGTGGGGTTGGCAGCAGTACTTC. The V and J genes are TRBV2 and TRBJ2-7, with D unresolved. The V gene lost 6 bases and the J gene lost 8 bases, with 14 bases spanning the gap. CDR3 length equals 12 residues. Germline-derived CDR1 and CDR2 are SNHLY and FYNNEI.

The gene calls are TRBV27 and TRBJ2-7; possibly TRBD1 for D (7 bases). V lost 3 bases and J 3 bases, leaving 15 bases between the germline ends. Germline CDR1 reads MNHEY; CDR2 reads SMNVEV (reference sequence). CDR3 length: 15 residues. This CDR3 is CASSFLATGSYEQYF. The DNA of the CDR3 is TGTGCCAGCAGTTTTCTAGCGACAGGGAGCTACGAGCAGTACTTC.

The rearrangement links TRBV6-5 to TRBJ2-3; a weak D match, TRBD1 (5 bases). The V gene lost 6 bases and the J gene lost 2 bases, with 15 bases spanning the gap. The CDR3 consists of 15 residues. The germline CDR1 and CDR2 sequences are MNHEY and SVGAGI. The CDR3 region is CASSFNRRATDTQYF. The CDR3, as DNA: TGTGCCAGCAGCTTCAACAGGAGAGCCACAGATACGCAGTATTTT.

This sequence joins TRBV5-1 and TRBJ2-5, with TRBD2 identical over 7 bases. The CDR3 sequence is 15 residues long. With V trimmed by 4 bases and J by 6 bases, 12 bases remained unmatched. Germline CDR1 reads SGHRS; CDR2 reads YFSETQ. The CDR3 loop reads CASSSLVGGSKTQYF. CDR3 in DNA: TGCGCCAGCAGCAGCCTGGTGGGGGGGTCGAAGACCCAGTACTTC. Combining the CDR3 with reference TRBV5-1 and TRBJ2-5 gives the whole variable domain KAGVTQTPRYLIKTRGQQVTLSCSPISGHRSVSWYQQTPGQGLQFLFEYFSETQRNKGNFPGRFSGRQFSNSRSEMNVSTLELGDSALYLCASSSLVGGSKTQYFGPGTRLLVL.

CDR3 amino acids: CASSSTGGMNTEAFF. The CDR3 bases are TGTGCCAGCAGCTCGACAGGGGGCATGAACACTGAAGCTTTCTTT. The V call is TRBV7-2, the J call TRBJ1-1; 10 positions match TRBD1. The CDR3 has 15 amino acids. The trim removed 4 bases at V and 0 bases at J, leaving 2 bases unmatched. CDR1 SGHTA and CDR2 FQGNSA come from the germline V gene.

This chain links TRBV5-1 with TRBJ2-5; TRBD2 matches 8 bases. The J segment lost 4 bases and the V segment lost 2 bases, leaving 13 bases of the junction unmatched. CDR3 size: 17 residues. Germline V gene sequence: CDR1 SGHRS, CDR2 YFSETQ. The CDR3 sequence is CASSFGQLLSGRETQYF. The CDR3 DNA reads as TGCGCCAGCAGCTTTGGACAACTATTAAGCGGGAGAGAGACCCAGTACTTC.

The chain employs TRBV18 and TRBJ1-1; D might be TRBD1 (5 bases). The CDR3 totals 15 residues. Trimming cost V 0 bases and J 1 base, with 9 bases left between them. Germline V gene data show CDR1 as KGHSH and CDR2 as LQKENI. In nucleotides, the CDR3 is TGTGCCAGCTCACCACCGGACGGGGGGAACACTGAAGCTTTCTTT. Amino acid sequence: CASSPPDGGNTEAFF.

The chain employs TRBV28 and TRBJ1-5, with TRBD1 matching over 9 bases. The CDR3 is made up of 18 amino acids. Losses at the gene ends were 3 bases for V and 5 bases for J; bases not matched to a gene: 14. Germline CDR1 is MDHEN and CDR2 is SYDVKM. The DNA of the CDR3 is TGTGCCAGCAGTTTTTGGTCGAGTACAGGGGGCTACTATCAGCCCCAGCATTTT. Translating it yields CASSFWSSTGGYYQPQHF. Variable domain in full (rest from reference TRBV28 and TRBJ1-5): DVKVTQSSRYLVKRTGEKVFLECVQDMDHENMFWYRQDPGLGLRLIYFSYDVKMKEKGDIPEGYSVSREKKERFSLILESASTNQTSMYLCASSFWSSTGGYYQPQHFGDGTRLSIL.

The rearrangement uses TRBV28 and TRBJ1-2; a possible D gene is TRBD1 (5 bases). CDR3 size: 15 residues. Germline CDR1 reads MDHEN; CDR2 reads SYDVKM. Trimming cost V 4 bases and J 8 bases, with 20 bases left between them. In nucleotides, the CDR3 is TGTGCCAGCAGTTCTCCCCCCTCAGGGTTCTTGGGCTACACCTTC. It yields the protein CASSSPPSGFLGYTF.

The chain has TRBV28 and TRBJ1-5; D is ambiguous. The CDR3 consists of 17 residues. Trimming took off 7 bases at V and 4 bases at J, with 23 bases between the two ends. Looked up from germline, CDR1 is MDHEN and CDR2 is SYDVKM. The CDR3 here is CASTVSFLRPRNQPQHF. The CDR3 nucleotides read TGTGCCAGCACAGTCTCCTTTCTCCGTCCAAGAAATCAGCCCCAGCATTTT.

As concerns this clone: A single base is all that separates this from a far larger clone, so a read error is likely. The chain recombines TRBV5-4 with TRBJ2-7, with a weak D call TRBD1 (6 bases). Germline V CDR1 and CDR2: SGHNT, YYREEE (reference sequence). The CDR3 is 14 amino acids. The V end was cut by 4 bases, the J end by 3 bases, with 14 bases between. In nucleotides, the CDR3 is TGTGCCAGCAGCCCCGACAGGAACTACTACGAGCAGTACTTC. Its translation is CASSPDRNYYEQYF.